Described below is a single T cell receptor beta chain sequence and its context. Its antigen is as yet unknown. Deletions cut 6 bases from V and 3 bases from J, with 14 bases between. This CDR3 comprises 13 residues. Germline values: CDR1 SQVTM, CDR2 ANQGSEA. RNA transcripts served as the template for amplifying TCR beta CDR3 regions. The HTBI primer set served for first-round RT-PCR of the TCR CDR3. TCRdb used MiXCR to reprocess the multiplex PCR reads, holding one entry per CDR3 protein. Here the sample spans hundreds of thousands of distinct CDR3 sequences, 16% being singletons. These data belong to a study of T cells in Graves' hyperthyroidism and ophthalmopathy. The wider study: Blood from the periphery was taken at initial diagnosis, before any treatment. Study-wide results and caveats: Most clonotypes expanded in thyroid above 0.001 were likewise present in blood.

The sample comprised blood. The sequence derives from a young woman with Graves' hyperthyroidism. This rearrangement joins TRBV29-1 to TRBJ1-2; D unresolved. The CDR3 loop is CSVEPRGDYGYTF. DNA of the CDR3: TGCAGCGTAGAACCGCGGGGTGACTATGGCTACACCTTC.